One and the same sample provided the 4 T cell receptor beta chains below, sequenced in a study of cytomegalovirus exposure and HLA in healthy donors. Both 60 Vbeta primers and 13 Jbeta primers went into the PCR. TCRdb's copy holds only in-frame clones and misses some; the assay was immunoSEQ multiplex PCR. This table has 150,000 to 200,000 clones, around 85% appearing once. Sequencing was carried out using PBMCs. These receptors came from a middle-aged man in good health and CMV-seronegative.

The chain recombines TRBV7-2 with TRBJ2-2, with 10 bases identical to TRBD2. J gave up 4 bases and V 6 bases, and 5 bases lay outside the gene matches. The CDR3 sequence is 15 residues long. Germline CDR1 reads SGHTA; CDR2 reads FQGNSA. The CDR3 loop reads CASSPKRGGTGELFF. As DNA, the CDR3 is TGTGCCAGCAGTCCTAAGCGGGGGGGCACCGGGGAGCTGTTTTTT.

V is TRBV11-2 and J is TRBJ1-3, with 8 positions matching TRBD1. V was pared by 5 bases and J by 0 bases, with 6 bases of the junction left unmatched. The CDR3 loop spans 16 amino acids. Per the germline V gene, CDR1 is SGHAT and CDR2 is FQNNGV. The CDR3 DNA reads TGTGCCAGCAGCAGGGGACAGGAGAGCTCTGGAAACACCATATATTTT. It specifies CASSRGQESSGNTIYF.

The V and J genes are TRBV5-1 and TRBJ2-7, with 9 bases aligning to TRBD2. The CDR3 totals 12 residues. V gave up 4 bases and J gave up 7 bases; unmatched junction bases: 3. Germline CDR1 and CDR2: SGHRS and YFSETQ. The CDR3 loop is CASSQGLAEQYF. The DNA of the CDR3 is TGCGCCAGCAGCCAGGGACTAGCAGAGCAGTACTTC.

The chain couples TRBV4-1 to TRBJ2-3; 9 bases fit TRBD2. Germline CDR1 MGHRA, CDR2 YSYEKL. This CDR3 has 16 residues. The ends lost 4 bases at V and 3 bases at J; junction bases unmatched: 8. CDR3 bases: TGCGCCAGCAGCCTCGTTGGGACTAGCCGGACAGATACGCAGTATTTT. Protein: CASSLVGTSRTDTQYF.